These T cell receptor beta chains were read from a single sample in a study of beta chain features in type 1 diabetes. Assay: immunoSEQ multiplex PCR; the TCRdb copy retains only in-frame clones and omits some. The table shows some 330,000 clones, with around 12% occurring only once. Sequenced: naive CD4+ T cells from blood. Receptor source: a woman aged 18-29 years with type 1 diabetes. CDR3s leave out the opening cysteine and the closing phenylalanine or tryptophan. The D gene is left open where the match is weak.

>TRBV28|-
ASSLRDYGNQPQH
>TRBV19|-
ASSRDRTYEQY
>TRBV6-6|-
ASRRQSTDTQY
>TRBV2|-
AGDPSTGDTQY
>TRBV4-3|TRBD2
ASSQTGTSGYNEQF
>TRBV7-2|-
ASSLGGTDTQY
>TRBV14|TRBD2
ASSHGTSGYKQY
>TRBV5-1|TRBD1
ASSLETGAGNTIY
>TRBV14|TRBD2
ASSLRTSPQTQY
>TRBV7-9|-
ASSPGTSNTEAF
>TRBV28|TRBD1
ASGDRDYGYT
>TRBV7-9|-
ASSLETNQPQH
>TRBV2|-
ASSEQQETQY
>TRBV28|-
ASTLNTEAF
>TRBV29-1|-
SIDRAGTETQY
>TRBV7-9|-
ASSLAGAKSSEAF
>TRBV11-2|-
ASSLGAREPQH
>TRBV19|TRBD1
ASSIERRGRGDNEQF
>TRBV4-1|-
ASSQGTVSSYEQY
>TRBV2|-
ASIRDVSQPQH
>TRBV5-1|-
ASSYLTGSYEQY
>TRBV29-1|TRBD1
SVEDRQGDYGYT
>TRBV28|-
ASSPRGITDTQY
>TRBV5-1|TRBD1
ASSSSMDRIYGYT
>TRBV30|-
AWSRGEGEKLF
>TRBV4-1|TRBD2
ASSLLLTSGSLGNEQF
>TRBV18|-
ASSPRDTSTGELF
>TRBV7-9|TRBD1
ASSHFITGTGSYNEQF
>TRBV11-3|TRBD2
ASSLGLDYEQY
>TRBV6-5|-
ASSQAGSNQPQH
>TRBV29-1|TRBD2
SVGTSGSSYEQY
>TRBV4-3|TRBD2
ASSQEVAGGPHTQY
>TRBV7-9|-
ASSRSFHEQY
>TRBV5-4|-
ASSLLRAANYGYT
>TRBV5-1|TRBD1
ASHRGPSGANVLT
>TRBV9|-
ASSGSGNTIY
>TRBV9|-
ASSVGGISYNEQF
>TRBV11-3|-
ASSLISGQETQY
>TRBV18|-
ASSPGQGSSYEQY
>TRBV4-1|-
ASGLGTQETQY
>TRBV10-3|-
AISERESRSTGELF
>TRBV18|TRBD1
ASSRDRAEQY
>TRBV6-5|TRBD1
ASSYLGQGSEQF
>TRBV5-5|-
ASSFGGDYGYT
>TRBV5-1|-
ASSVLDSSYNEQF
>TRBV6-5|TRBD1
ASRQGSYNEQF
>TRBV5-1|TRBD1
ASSSLNRGLMDEQF
>TRBV7-2|-
ASSLARVDIQY
>TRBV29-1|-
SVGTRNEQY
>TRBV2|TRBD2
ASSLAGVGYNEQF
>TRBV28|TRBD2
ASSLRTSLPYNEQF
>TRBV25-1|TRBD1
ASRQGTYEQY
>TRBV5-1|TRBD2
ASSLTGRAAGEQF
>TRBV30|-
AWSVWRSGNSPLH
>TRBV5-1|TRBD1
ASSLVPGGDGYT
>TRBV25-1|TRBD2
ASSRAGAGTQY
>TRBV25-1|-
ASSDGGLGNQPQH
>TRBV25-1|TRBD1
ASSTGDRGGQPQH
>TRBV5-1|-
ASSQQGTSRNEQF
>TRBV7-2|-
ASSLVPGTDTQY